This TCR beta chain was found in a study of read filtering for tumor transcriptome and immune sequencing. This clonotype was counted ten times or more. The library was built from around 400 ng RNA with molecular barcoded adaptors for alpha/delta and beta/gamma chains. TCRdb analysed the reads with MiXCR anew, one entry per CDR3 protein. The data show approximately 62,000 distinct CDR3 sequences, with approximately 18% seen just once and approximately 11% held by the top ten. Germline trimming cut 1 base from V and 2 bases from J; bases unmatched to any gene: 1. CDR3 length: 15 amino acids. The V call is TRBV12-3 or TRBV12-4, the J call TRBJ1-5; 8 bases match TRBD1. This TCR derives from a donor at least 40 years old with multiple myeloma. The sequencing sample was made of a population of CD138-negative cells sorted from bone marrow. DNA of the CDR3: TGTGCCAGCAGTTTAGACAGGGGGGGCAATCAGCCCCAGCATTTT. Amino acids: CASSLDRGGNQPQHF.